The 8 T cell receptor beta chains listed next were all sequenced from one sample in a study of blood T cell repertoires in COVID-19. Profiling relied on immunoSEQ multiplex PCR, and the TCRdb table lists in-frame clones only, not all of them. The sample records over 150,000 clones, 70% to 85% being singletons. The specimen was PBMCs or T cells enriched from blood (not recorded which). Every receptor here comes from a woman aged 70 to 79 in a cohort exposed to, infected with or recovered from COVID-19 (not recorded which).

This clone has a handful of counts. The V call is TRBV19, the J call TRBJ1-3, with 8 bases that match TRBD1. From germline, CDR1 is LNHDA and CDR2 SQIVND (reference sequence). Trimming at V came to 4 bases and at J to 4 bases, leaving 6 bases not matched to a gene. This CDR3 has 15 amino acids. The CDR3, as DNA: TGTGCCAGTAGTAGGGGCAGGGGGCACGGAAACACCATATATTTT. Protein product: CASSRGRGHGNTIYF. The whole variable domain, filled in from reference TRBV19 and TRBJ1-3, reads DGGITQSPKYLFRKEGQNVTLSCEQNLNHDAMYWYRQDPGQGLRLIYYSQIVNDFQKGDIAEGYSVSREKKESFPLTVTSAQKNPTAFYLCASSRGRGHGNTIYFGEGSWLTVV.

The genes are TRBV15 and TRBJ1-2; D gene uncertain. Germline values: CDR1 LNHNV, CDR2 YYDKDF (reference sequence). V lost 0 bases and J lost 5, with 4 bases in between. This CDR3 region has 12 residues. In nucleotides, the CDR3 is TGTGCCACCAGCAGAGATCGGTATGGCTACACCTTC. It yields the protein CATSRDRYGYTF.

The chain uses TRBV6-5 and TRBJ1-1, with D tentatively TRBD1 (6 bases). The CDR3 consists of 13 residues. The V end was cut by 5 bases, the J end by 1 base, with 8 bases between. Germline V gene data show CDR1 as MNHEY and CDR2 as SVGAGI. CDR3 nucleotide sequence: TGTGCCAGCAGTACACAGGGGAACACTGAAGCTTTCTTT. Its translation is CASSTQGNTEAFF.

The chain has TRBV4-1 and TRBJ2-3; 11 bases match TRBD2. The CDR3 is 18 residues long. Per germline, CDR1 MGHRA and CDR2 YSYEKL. The V and J ends lost 0 bases and 2 bases, in that order; junction bases with no gene match: 7. For the CDR3, the DNA is TGCGCCAGCAGCCAAGACCCCGGGACTAGCGGTTCCACAGATACGCAGTATTTT. Encoded protein: CASSQDPGTSGSTDTQYF.

This clone was found many times. The J gene is TRBJ2-1, the V gene TRBV2, with 9 bases that match TRBD2. Germline trimming cut 1 base from V and 3 bases from J; bases unmatched to any gene: 4. Germline values: CDR1 SNHLY, CDR2 FYNNEI. This CDR3 comprises 16 residues. The CDR3 is CASSEVPSGNYNEQFF. The CDR3, as DNA: TGTGCCAGCAGTGAAGTTCCTAGCGGGAACTACAATGAGCAGTTCTTC.

This sequence joins TRBV28 and TRBJ2-5, with a tentative D call TRBD2 (7 bases). The CDR3 runs to 16 residues. V was shortened by 1 base and J by 5 bases, with 17 bases between the two germline ends. The germline CDR1 and CDR2 sequences are MDHEN and SYDVKM. The CDR3 coding sequence is TGTGCCAGCAGTTTATCCGCCGCGGGGGCGGGGGAGACCCAGTACTTC. This sequence encodes CASSLSAAGAGETQYF.

Only a few counts were recorded for this clone. The J gene is TRBJ1-1, the V gene TRBV12-3 or TRBV12-4; 7 bases align to TRBD1. This CDR3 has 12 residues. The V segment lost 6 bases and the J segment 3 bases; nucleotides outside the gene matches: 1. This chain's CDR3 is CASRGQYTEAFF. CDR3 in DNA: TGTGCCAGCAGGGGACAGTACACTGAAGCTTTCTTT.

The chain links TRBV28 to TRBJ1-2; D possibly corresponds to TRBD1 (6 bases). Germline CDR1 and CDR2: MDHEN and SYDVKM. Trimming removed 3 bases at V and 4 bases at J, with 9 bases between. The CDR3 contains 13 residues. The CDR3 sequence is CASSFGGGYGYTF. In DNA, the CDR3 is TGTGCCAGCAGTTTTGGGGGCGGCTATGGCTACACCTTC.